This T cell receptor (beta chain) derives from a study of shared clonotypes between healthy human individuals. This clone was seen more than once but under ten times. CD8 cells classed as naive were CD45RO-negative and positively selected for CCR7, excluding terminally differentiated effector memory CD45RA+ cells. Germline V gives CDR1 SGHRS, CDR2 YFSETQ. The V gene end was trimmed by 3 bases and the J gene end by 5 bases; junction bases not matched to a gene: 9. The CDR3 is 15 residues long. TCRdb's table, derived via immunoSEQ multiplex PCR, lists solely in-frame clones and lacks some. The table shows roughly 2.1 million clones, with 93% occurring only once.

The V and J genes are TRBV5-1 and TRBJ2-7, with 9 bases lining up with TRBD1. The sequenced material came from naive CD8+ T cells from PBMCs. The receptor comes from a man between 18 and 29 years old in good health. Some clones in this sample may be carry-over from other donors' samples. The CDR3 reads CASSYGRDRVHEQYF. CDR3 nucleotides: TGCGCCAGCAGCTACGGCCGGGACAGGGTACACGAGCAGTACTTC.